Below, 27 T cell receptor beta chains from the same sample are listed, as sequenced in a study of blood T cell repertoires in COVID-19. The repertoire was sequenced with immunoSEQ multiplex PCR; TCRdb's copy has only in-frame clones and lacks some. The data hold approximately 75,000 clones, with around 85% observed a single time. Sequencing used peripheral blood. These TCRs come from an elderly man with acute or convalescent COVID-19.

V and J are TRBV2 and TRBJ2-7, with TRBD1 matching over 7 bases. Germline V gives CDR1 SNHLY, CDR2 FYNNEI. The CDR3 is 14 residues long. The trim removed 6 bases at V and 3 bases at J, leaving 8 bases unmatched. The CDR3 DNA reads TGTGCCAGCAGGACGGGACAGTTTAACTACGAGCAGTACTTC. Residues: CASRTGQFNYEQYF.

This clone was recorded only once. CDR3 sequence reads: CASPPPGTGGGQPQHF. In nucleotides, the CDR3 is TGTGCCAGCCCTCCCCCTGGGACAGGGGGCGGGCAGCCCCAGCATTTT. This chain uses TRBV28 with TRBJ1-5; 12 nucleotides match TRBD1. CDR1 and CDR2 (germline): MDHEN, SYDVKM. Trimming cost V 8 bases and J 7 bases; bases outside gene matches: 12. This CDR3 is built from 16 residues.

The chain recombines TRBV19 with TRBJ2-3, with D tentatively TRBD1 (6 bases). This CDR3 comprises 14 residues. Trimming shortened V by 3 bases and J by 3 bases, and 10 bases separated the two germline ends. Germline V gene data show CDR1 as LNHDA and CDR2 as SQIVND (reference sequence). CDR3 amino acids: CASSIEGETDTQYF. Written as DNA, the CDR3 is TGTGCCAGTAGTATCGAGGGGGAGACAGATACGCAGTATTTT. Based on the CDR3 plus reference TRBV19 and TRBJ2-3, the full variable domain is DGGITQSPKYLFRKEGQNVTLSCEQNLNHDAMYWYRQDPGQGLRLIYYSQIVNDFQKGDIAEGYSVSREKKESFPLTVTSAQKNPTAFYLCASSIEGETDTQYFGPGTRLTVL.

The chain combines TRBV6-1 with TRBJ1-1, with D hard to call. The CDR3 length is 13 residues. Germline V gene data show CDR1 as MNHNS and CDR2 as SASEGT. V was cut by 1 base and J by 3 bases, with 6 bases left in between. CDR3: CASSEEEDTEAFF. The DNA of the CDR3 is TGTGCCAGCAGTGAAGAAGAGGACACTGAAGCTTTCTTT.

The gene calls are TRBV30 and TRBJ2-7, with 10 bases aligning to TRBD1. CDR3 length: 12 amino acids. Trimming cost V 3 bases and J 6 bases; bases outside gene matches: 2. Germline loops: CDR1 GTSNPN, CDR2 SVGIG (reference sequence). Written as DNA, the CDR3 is TGTGCCTGGAGCGGACAGGGGGTCGAGCAGTACTTC. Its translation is CAWSGQGVEQYF.

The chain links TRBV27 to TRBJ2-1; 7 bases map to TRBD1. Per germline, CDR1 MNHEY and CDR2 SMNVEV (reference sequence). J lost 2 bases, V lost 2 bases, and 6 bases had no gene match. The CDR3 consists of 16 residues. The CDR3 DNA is TGTGCCAGCAGTTTACCCTACAGGGGTCCCTACAATGAGCAGTTCTTC. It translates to CASSLPYRGPYNEQFF.

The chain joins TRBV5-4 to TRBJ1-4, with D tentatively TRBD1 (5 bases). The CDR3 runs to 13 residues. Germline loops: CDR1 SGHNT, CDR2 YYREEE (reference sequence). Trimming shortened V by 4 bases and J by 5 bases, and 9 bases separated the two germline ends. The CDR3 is CASSGAENEKLFF. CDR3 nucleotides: TGTGCCAGCAGCGGGGCGGAGAATGAAAAACTGTTTTTT.

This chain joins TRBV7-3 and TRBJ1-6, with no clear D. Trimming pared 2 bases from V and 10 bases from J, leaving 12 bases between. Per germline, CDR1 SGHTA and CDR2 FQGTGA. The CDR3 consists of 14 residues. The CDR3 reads CASSLGGLESPLHF. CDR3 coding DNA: TGTGCCAGCAGCTTAGGCGGCTTGGAGTCACCCCTCCACTTT.

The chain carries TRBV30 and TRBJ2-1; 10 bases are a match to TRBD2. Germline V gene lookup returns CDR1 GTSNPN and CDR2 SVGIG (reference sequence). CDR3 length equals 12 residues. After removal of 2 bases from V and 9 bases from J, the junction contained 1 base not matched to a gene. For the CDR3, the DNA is TGTGCCTGGAGTAGCGGGGGGGGTGAGCAGTTCTTC. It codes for CAWSSGGGEQFF.

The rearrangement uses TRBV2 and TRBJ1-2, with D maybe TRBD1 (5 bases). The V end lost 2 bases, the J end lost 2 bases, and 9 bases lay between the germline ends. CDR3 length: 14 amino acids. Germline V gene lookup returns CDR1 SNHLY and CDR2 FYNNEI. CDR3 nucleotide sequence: TGTGCCAGCAGTGAACCAGGGTGGAACTATGGCTACACCTTC. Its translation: CASSEPGWNYGYTF. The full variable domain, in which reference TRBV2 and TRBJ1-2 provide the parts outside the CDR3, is EPEVTQTPSHQVTQMGQEVILRCVPISNHLYFYWYRQILGQKVEFLVSFYNNEISEKSEIFDDQFSVERPDGSNFTLKIRSTKLEDSAMYFCASSEPGWNYGYTFGSGTRLTVV.

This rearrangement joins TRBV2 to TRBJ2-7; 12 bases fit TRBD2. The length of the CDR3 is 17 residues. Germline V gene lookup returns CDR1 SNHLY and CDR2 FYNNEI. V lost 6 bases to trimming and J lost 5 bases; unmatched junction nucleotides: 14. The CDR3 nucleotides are TGTGCCAGCAGGAGGGGTGGCCTAGCGGGAGGGCAGGACGAGCAGTACTTC. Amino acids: CASRRGGLAGGQDEQYF.

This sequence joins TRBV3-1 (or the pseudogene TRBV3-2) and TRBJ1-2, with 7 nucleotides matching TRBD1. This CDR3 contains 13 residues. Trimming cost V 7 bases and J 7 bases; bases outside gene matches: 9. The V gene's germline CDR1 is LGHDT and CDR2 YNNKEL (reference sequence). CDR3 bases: TGTGCCAGCAAAGGACAGGCGGTCGGTGGCTACACCTTC. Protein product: CASKGQAVGGYTF.

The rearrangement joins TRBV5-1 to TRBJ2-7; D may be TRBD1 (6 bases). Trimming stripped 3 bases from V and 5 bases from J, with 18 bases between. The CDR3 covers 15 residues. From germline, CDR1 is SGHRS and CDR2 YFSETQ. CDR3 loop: CASSWADRTPNEQYF. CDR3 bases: TGCGCCAGCAGCTGGGCCGACAGGACCCCCAACGAGCAGTACTTC.

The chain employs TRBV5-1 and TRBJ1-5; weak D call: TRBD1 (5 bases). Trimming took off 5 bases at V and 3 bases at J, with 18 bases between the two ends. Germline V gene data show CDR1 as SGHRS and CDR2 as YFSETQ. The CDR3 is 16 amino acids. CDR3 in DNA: TGCGCCAGCAGGTATGAATTGGGACTGATCAATCAGCCCCAGCATTTT. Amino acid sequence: CASRYELGLINQPQHF.

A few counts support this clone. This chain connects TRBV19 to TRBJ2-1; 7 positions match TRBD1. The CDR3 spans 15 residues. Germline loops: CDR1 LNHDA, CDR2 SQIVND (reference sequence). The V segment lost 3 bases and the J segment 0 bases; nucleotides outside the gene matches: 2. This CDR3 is CASSMGQNSYNEQFF. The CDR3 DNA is TGTGCCAGTAGTATGGGACAGAACTCCTACAATGAGCAGTTCTTC. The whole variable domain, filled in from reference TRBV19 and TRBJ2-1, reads DGGITQSPKYLFRKEGQNVTLSCEQNLNHDAMYWYRQDPGQGLRLIYYSQIVNDFQKGDIAEGYSVSREKKESFPLTVTSAQKNPTAFYLCASSMGQNSYNEQFFGPGTRLTVL.

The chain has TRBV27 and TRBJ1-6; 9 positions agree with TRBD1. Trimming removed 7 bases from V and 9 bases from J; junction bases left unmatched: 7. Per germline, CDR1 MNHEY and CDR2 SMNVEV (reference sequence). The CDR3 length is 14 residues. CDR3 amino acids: CASTSRDRASPLHF. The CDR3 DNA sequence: TGTGCCAGCACTTCCCGGGACAGGGCTTCACCCCTCCACTTT.

CDR3 amino acids: CASTSGGSRPEQFF. CDR3 nucleotide sequence: TGTGCCAGCACCAGTGGCGGGAGCCGCCCTGAGCAGTTCTTC. The chain combines TRBV6-5 with TRBJ2-1; 7 nucleotides agree with TRBD2. Germline assignment: CDR1 MNHEY and CDR2 SVGAGI. The CDR3 extends over 14 amino acids. Unmatched junction bases numbered 12, after V lost 7 bases and J lost 9 bases.

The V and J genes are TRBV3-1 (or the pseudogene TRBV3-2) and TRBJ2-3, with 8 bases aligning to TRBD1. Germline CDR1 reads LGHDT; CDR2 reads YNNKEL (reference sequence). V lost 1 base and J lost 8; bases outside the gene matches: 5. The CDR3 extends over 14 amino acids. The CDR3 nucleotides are TGTGCCAGCAGCCAAGCACAGGGGGTAGGTACGCAGTATTTT. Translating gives CASSQAQGVGTQYF.

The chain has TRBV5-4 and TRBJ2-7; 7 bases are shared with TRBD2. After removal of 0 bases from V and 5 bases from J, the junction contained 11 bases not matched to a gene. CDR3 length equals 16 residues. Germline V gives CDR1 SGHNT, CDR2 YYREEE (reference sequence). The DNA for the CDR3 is TGTGCCAGCAGCTTGGGATTGGCGGGACTATGGAACGAGCAGTACTTC. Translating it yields CASSLGLAGLWNEQYF.

CDR3 protein: CASSLGLAGGYNEQFF. CDR3 sequence (DNA): TGCGCCAGCAGCCTCGGACTAGCGGGAGGGTACAATGAGCAGTTCTTC. The rearrangement joins TRBV5-1 to TRBJ2-1; TRBD2 agrees at 15 bases. J gave up 4 bases and V 4 bases, and 3 bases lay outside the gene matches. Germline CDR1 SGHRS, CDR2 YFSETQ. The CDR3 totals 16 residues.

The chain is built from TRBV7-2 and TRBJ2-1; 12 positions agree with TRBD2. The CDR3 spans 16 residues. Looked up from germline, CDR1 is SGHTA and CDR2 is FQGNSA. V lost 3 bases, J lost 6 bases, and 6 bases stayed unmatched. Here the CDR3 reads CASSFPSGRALNEQFF. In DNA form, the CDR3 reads TGTGCCAGCAGCTTTCCTAGCGGGAGGGCCCTCAATGAGCAGTTCTTC.

The chain's CDR3 is CASSHSLQISGANVLTF. DNA for the CDR3: TGTGCCAGCAGCCACTCCTTACAGATCTCTGGGGCCAACGTCCTGACTTTC. The V and J genes are TRBV7-9 and TRBJ2-6; D gene ambiguous. The germline V and J ends were trimmed by 5 bases and 0 bases, with 14 bases remaining between them. Germline assignment: CDR1 SEHNR and CDR2 FQNEAQ (reference sequence). CDR3 length: 17 amino acids.

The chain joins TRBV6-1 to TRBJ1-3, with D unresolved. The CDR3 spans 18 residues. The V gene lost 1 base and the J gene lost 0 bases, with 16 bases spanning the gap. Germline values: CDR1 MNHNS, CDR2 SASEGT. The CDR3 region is CASSEGPEAFSSGNTIYF. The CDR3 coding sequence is TGTGCCAGCAGTGAAGGCCCTGAGGCCTTCTCCTCTGGAAACACCATATATTTT.

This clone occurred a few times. The CDR3 sequence is CASSLGDRRLGSYTF. DNA for the CDR3: TGTGCCAGCAGCTTGGGTGACAGGCGCCTAGGTAGCTACACCTTC. The V call is TRBV5-4, the J call TRBJ1-2; the D gene is possibly TRBD1 (6 bases). Between the trimmed V and J ends, which lost 0 bases and 9 bases, there was a span of 18 bases. The V gene's germline CDR1 is SGHNT and CDR2 YYREEE (reference sequence). This CDR3 comprises 15 residues.

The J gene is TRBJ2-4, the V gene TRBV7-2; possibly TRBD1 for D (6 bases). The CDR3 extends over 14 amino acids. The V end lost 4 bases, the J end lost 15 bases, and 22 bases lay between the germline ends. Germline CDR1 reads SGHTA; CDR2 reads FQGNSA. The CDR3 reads CASSSARDTDRMYF. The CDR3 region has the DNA TGTGCCAGCAGCTCCGCCCGGGACACCGACCGGATGTACTTC.

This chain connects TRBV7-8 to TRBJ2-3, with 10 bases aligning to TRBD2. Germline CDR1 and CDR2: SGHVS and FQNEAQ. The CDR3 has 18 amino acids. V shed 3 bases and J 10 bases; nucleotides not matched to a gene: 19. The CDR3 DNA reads TGTGCCAGCAGCTTGAGTTTTGGACTAGCGGAGTCCACAGGGGCGCAGTATTTT. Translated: CASSLSFGLAESTGAQYF.

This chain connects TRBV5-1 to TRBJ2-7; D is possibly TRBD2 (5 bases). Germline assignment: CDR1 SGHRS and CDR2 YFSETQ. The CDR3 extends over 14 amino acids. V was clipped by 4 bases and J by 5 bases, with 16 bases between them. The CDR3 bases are TGCGCCAGCAGCCCGCGATTCGGGGAACACGAGCAGTACTTC. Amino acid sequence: CASSPRFGEHEQYF.